These T cell receptor beta chains were read from a single sample in a study of OX40 agonist ivuxolimab in advanced cancers. Some clones are missing from TCRdb's copy, which holds only in-frame ones; the method was immunoSEQ multiplex PCR. The table includes 35,000 or so clones, roughly four fifths detected once. Source: CD4+ or CD8+ T cells sorted from blood, taken in a trial of the OX40 agonist ivuxolimab. The receptors here all came from an adult with an advanced solid tumor such as melanoma, head and neck, liver or kidney cancer. Both conserved end residues are part of each CDR3. A D gene is named only where the DNA matches it firmly. Clone size appears in some rows only: once, few, many, or a class for an expanded clone.

d_gene,j_gene,v_gene,abundance,CDR3aa,CDR3nt
.,TRBJ2-7,TRBV18,.,CASSPPDNYEQYF,TGTGCCAGCTCACCCCCGGACAACTACGAGCAGTACTTC
.,TRBJ1-5,TRBV28,.,CASSFLGQPQHF,TGTGCCAGCAGTTTTCTGGGGCAGCCCCAGCATTTT
TRBD1,TRBJ2-3,TRBV4-1,.,CASSQTTGTGATDTQYF,TGCGCCAGCAGCCAAACAACCGGGACAGGGGCCACAGATACGCAGTATTTT
.,TRBJ2-2,TRBV9,.,CASSVTGNTGELFF,TGTGCCAGCAGCGTGACAGGGAACACCGGGGAGCTGTTTTTT
.,TRBJ1-5,TRBV6-6,once,CASSYSLPNQPQHF,TGTGCCAGCAGTTACTCTCTCCCGAACCAGCCCCAGCATTTT
.,TRBJ1-1,TRBV5-1,.,CASSLTGPTEAFF,TGCGCCAGCAGCTTGACAGGGCCCACTGAAGCTTTCTTT
.,TRBJ2-2,TRBV19,.,CASSIVYRRVSNTGELFF,TGTGCCAGTAGTATTGTATACCGCAGAGTCTCGAACACCGGGGAGCTGTTTTTT
.,TRBJ2-1,TRBV7-2,.,CASSLLYEQFF,TGTGCCAGCAGCTTATTATATGAGCAGTTCTTC
TRBD1,TRBJ2-7,TRBV4-3,.,CASSQDWDRASYEQYF,TGCGCCAGCAGCCAAGATTGGGACAGGGCTTCCTACGAGCAGTACTTC
.,TRBJ1-6,TRBV28,few,CATQSSYNSPLHF,TGTGCCACCCAGAGCTCCTATAATTCACCCCTCCACTTT
.,TRBJ1-2,TRBV9,once,CASSVGPGGAYGYTF,TGTGCCAGCAGCGTAGGTCCGGGGGGAGCTTATGGCTACACCTTC
TRBD2,TRBJ2-1,TRBV10-2,.,CASNLAGVRDEQFF,TGCGCCAGCAACCTAGCGGGAGTTAGGGATGAGCAGTTCTTC
.,TRBJ2-7,TRBV11-3,.,CASSFRGLSSYEQYF,TGTGCCAGCAGCTTCCGAGGCCTGAGCTCCTACGAGCAGTACTTC
TRBD1,TRBJ2-1,TRBV7-9,.,CASSLVTGVYNEQFF,TGTGCCAGCAGCTTAGTGACAGGGGTCTACAATGAGCAGTTCTTC
.,TRBJ2-5,TRBV18,.,CASSLGARETQYF,TGTGCCAGCTCACTTGGGGCCCGGGAGACCCAGTACTTC
.,TRBJ2-1,TRBV11-2,.,CASSYSYNEQFF,TGTGCCAGCAGTTACTCGTACAATGAGCAGTTCTTC
TRBD1,TRBJ1-2,TRBV19,.,CASSIIGQGQRTF,TGTGCCAGTAGTATAATTGGACAGGGGCAGAGAACCTTC
.,TRBJ2-6,TRBV12-5,.,CASGKGTSGQSRANVLTF,TGTGCTAGTGGTAAGGGTACTTCAGGACAAAGTCGGGCCAACGTCCTGACTTTC
TRBD1,TRBJ1-1,TRBV19,.,CASSMGTVTEAFF,TGTGCCAGTAGTATGGGGACAGTAACTGAAGCTTTCTTT
.,TRBJ2-1,TRBV2,.,CASAPGGGNEQFF,TGTGCCAGCGCCCCAGGGGGGGGCAATGAGCAGTTCTTC
.,TRBJ1-2,TRBV2,.,CASLTDSDGYTF,TGTGCCAGCCTGACAGACTCAGATGGCTACACCTTC
.,TRBJ1-2,TRBV7-6,.,CASSPFPSNYGYTF,TGTGCCAGCAGCCCCTTTCCCTCTAACTATGGCTACACCTTC
.,TRBJ1-2,TRBV4-3,.,CASSQDWPSYGYTF,TGCGCCAGCAGCCAAGATTGGCCCTCCTATGGCTACACCTTC
.,TRBJ2-7,TRBV7-6,.,CASSSTAYEQYF,TGTGCCAGCAGCTCGACAGCCTACGAGCAGTACTTC
TRBD1,TRBJ2-7,TRBV5-6,.,CASSLGGQIIYEQYF,TGTGCCAGCAGCTTGGGGGGACAGATTATCTACGAGCAGTACTTC
.,TRBJ1-1,TRBV6-5,.,CATQRTETEAFF,TGTGCCACCCAACGGACGGAAACTGAAGCTTTCTTT
.,TRBJ1-2,TRBV10-3,.,CAISEPPQGILDYGYTF,TGTGCCATCAGTGAACCCCCACAGGGCATTTTGGACTATGGCTACACCTTC
.,TRBJ1-2,TRBV11-2,.,CASSPELGLPGDGYTF,TGTGCCAGCAGCCCTGAGTTGGGCCTCCCCGGAGATGGCTACACCTTC
.,TRBJ1-2,TRBV15,.,CATSRENSYGYTF,TGTGCCACCAGCAGAGAGAACAGCTATGGCTACACCTTC
TRBD2,TRBJ2-3,TRBV15,.,CATSRVRSTGEVTSGSEKADTQYF,TGTGCCACCAGCAGAGTAAGATCCACAGGAGAGGTGACTAGCGGGTCAGAAAAAGCAGATACGCAGTATTTT
.,TRBJ2-7,TRBV4-1,.,CASSQGPSGYEQYF,TGCGCCAGCAGCCAAGGCCCTTCGGGGTACGAGCAGTACTTC
.,TRBJ2-7,TRBV15,medium-sized,CATSRDRSEQYF,TGTGCCACCAGCAGAGATCGGTCCGAGCAGTACTTC
.,TRBJ2-7,TRBV13,few,CASSPRLGPEQYF,TGTGCCAGCAGCCCGAGACTAGGTCCCGAGCAGTACTTC
.,TRBJ1-6,TRBV28,.,CASSPPWTENNSPLHF,TGTGCCAGCAGTCCGCCATGGACAGAGAATAATTCACCCCTCCACTTT
.,TRBJ2-7,TRBV25-1,once,CASGDGTEQYF,TGTGCCAGCGGAGACGGGACCGAGCAGTACTTC
.,TRBJ2-7,TRBV7-9,.,CASSSRTDEQYF,TGTGCCAGCAGCTCCCGGACGGACGAGCAGTACTTC
TRBD1,TRBJ1-3,TRBV5-5,.,CASRNPGQGFGNTIYF,TGTGCCAGCAGAAATCCGGGACAGGGGTTCGGAAACACCATATATTTT
TRBD1,TRBJ2-7,TRBV4-1,.,CASRLDRGSYEQYF,TGCGCCAGCAGATTGGACAGGGGGAGCTACGAGCAGTACTTC
TRBD1,TRBJ2-2,TRBV5-1,once,CASSPETGYTGELFF,TGCGCCAGCTCTCCGGAGACAGGGTACACCGGGGAGCTGTTTTTT
.,TRBJ2-7,TRBV4-3,.,CASSLQGFGSYEQYF,TGCGCCAGCAGCCTCCAGGGTTTTGGGAGCTACGAGCAGTACTTC
TRBD2,TRBJ2-1,TRBV28,.,CASSLSLADNEQFF,TGTGCCAGCAGTTTATCGCTAGCGGACAATGAGCAGTTCTTC
TRBD2,TRBJ2-2,TRBV5-1,.,CASSSGTSSPGELFF,TGCGCCAGCAGCTCCGGGACTAGCTCCCCCGGGGAGCTGTTTTTT
.,TRBJ2-2,TRBV27,.,CASSLSNTGELFF,TGTGCCAGCAGTTTATCGAACACCGGGGAGCTGTTTTTT
.,TRBJ1-5,TRBV7-6,.,CASSLVSSDIYQPQHF,TGTGCCAGCAGCTTAGTTAGTTCGGACATTTATCAGCCCCAGCATTTT
.,TRBJ2-7,TRBV7-9,once,CASSDTGFYEQYF,TGTGCCAGCAGCGACACAGGGTTCTACGAGCAGTACTTC
TRBD1,TRBJ1-5,TRBV28,.,CASRRGTGGDQPQHF,TGTGCCAGCAGAAGAGGGACAGGGGGGGATCAGCCCCAGCATTTT
TRBD1,TRBJ2-2,TRBV7-6,.,CASSLGQGAAGELFF,TGTGCCAGCAGCTTGGGGCAGGGGGCGGCCGGGGAGCTGTTTTTT
TRBD1,TRBJ1-1,TRBV25-1,.,CASTPTGVNAEAFF,TGTGCCAGCACCCCGACAGGGGTAAACGCTGAAGCTTTCTTT
.,TRBJ2-2,TRBV11-3,.,CASSVGFTGELFF,TGTGCCAGCTCTGTGGGTTTCACCGGGGAGCTGTTTTTT
.,TRBJ1-1,TRBV19,.,CASSIGRSTEAFF,TGTGCCAGTAGTATAGGGAGGTCCACTGAAGCTTTCTTT
TRBD1,TRBJ1-1,TRBV19,.,CASRGQGNTEAFF,TGTGCCAGCCGTGGACAGGGGAACACTGAAGCTTTCTTT
TRBD2,TRBJ2-1,TRBV6-5,.,CASSLGDSGRNEQFF,TGTGCCAGCAGTCTCGGTGATAGCGGGAGAAATGAGCAGTTCTTC
.,TRBJ1-4,TRBV7-9,.,CASSPGQSLAEKLFF,TGTGCCAGCAGCCCCGGACAGTCTTTAGCCGAAAAACTGTTTTTT
TRBD1,TRBJ2-7,TRBV7-9,once,CASSSPTTGGPLYEQYF,TGTGCCAGCAGCTCCCCGACGACAGGGGGCCCCCTATACGAGCAGTACTTC
TRBD1,TRBJ2-3,TRBV28,.,CASEDDGQGRPDTQYF,TGTGCCAGCGAGGATGACGGACAGGGCCGCCCAGATACGCAGTATTTT
TRBD1,TRBJ1-1,TRBV6-5,.,CAIRQGLEAFF,TGTGCCATCCGACAGGGACTTGAAGCTTTCTTT
.,TRBJ2-7,TRBV7-7,.,CASSGEEITPCSEQYF,TGTGCCAGCAGCGGGGAAGAGATTACACCTTGTTCCGAGCAGTACTTC
.,TRBJ2-7,TRBV7-6,.,CASSLIAYEQYF,TGTGCCAGCAGCTTAATAGCCTACGAGCAGTACTTC
.,TRBJ2-7,TRBV4-3,medium-sized,CASSQDGLGLEQYF,TGCGCCAGCAGCCAAGATGGTCTCGGGCTCGAGCAGTACTTC
.,TRBJ2-1,TRBV5-1,.,CASSLPGPEAFSSYNEQFF,TGCGCCAGCAGCTTACCGGGGCCCGAGGCATTTAGCTCCTACAATGAGCAGTTCTTC